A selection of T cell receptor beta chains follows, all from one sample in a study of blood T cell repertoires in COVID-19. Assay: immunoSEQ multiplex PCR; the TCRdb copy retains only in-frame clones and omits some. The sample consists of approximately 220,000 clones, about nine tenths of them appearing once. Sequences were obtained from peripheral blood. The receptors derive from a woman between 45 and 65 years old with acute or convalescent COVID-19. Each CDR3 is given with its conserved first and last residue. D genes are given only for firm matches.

CDR3: CASSPRTSGGTDTQYF
DNA: TGTGCCAGCAGCCCACGGACTAGCGGGGGGACAGATACGCAGTATTTT
J: TRBJ2-3
D: TRBD2
V: TRBV9

CDR3: CASTSGRRETQYF
DNA: TGTGCCAGCACCTCAGGAAGGCGTGAGACCCAGTACTTC
J: TRBJ2-5
D: -
V: TRBV12-3/TRBV12-4

CDR3: CASSLSGTGNTIYF
DNA: TGTGCCAGCAGTTTATCAGGGACTGGAAACACCATATATTTT
J: TRBJ1-3
D: -
V: TRBV28

CDR3: CASSLIPQGGYAEAFF
DNA: TGTGCCAGCAGCTTAATTCCTCAGGGTGGTTACGCTGAAGCTTTCTTT
J: TRBJ1-1
D: -
V: TRBV13

CDR3: CASSEAGPYNEQFF
DNA: TGTGCCAGCAGTGAGGCAGGTCCTTACAATGAGCAGTTCTTC
J: TRBJ2-1
D: -
V: TRBV2

CDR3: CASSQGPVSYNEQFF
DNA: TGTGCCAGCAGCCAAGGGCCTGTATCCTACAATGAGCAGTTCTTC
J: TRBJ2-1
D: -
V: TRBV3-1/TRBV3-2

CDR3: CATSRDPRDNEQFF
DNA: TGTGCCACCAGCAGAGATCCCAGGGACAATGAGCAGTTCTTC
J: TRBJ2-1
D: -
V: TRBV15

CDR3: CASSMRVGYEQYF
DNA: TGTGCCAGCAGCATGAGGGTAGGCTACGAGCAGTACTTC
J: TRBJ2-7
D: -
V: TRBV21-1

CDR3: CASSQNPFASNEQFF
DNA: TGCGCCAGCAGCCAGAACCCCTTCGCTAGCAATGAGCAGTTCTTC
J: TRBJ2-1
D: -
V: TRBV4-1

CDR3: CASSQAELETQYF
DNA: TGTGCCAGCAGCCAAGCAGAACTAGAAACGCAGTATTTT
J: TRBJ2-3
D: -
V: TRBV3-1/TRBV3-2

CDR3: CASSSLPGTSGSYNEQFF
DNA: TGTGCCAGCAGCTCCCTCCCCGGGACTAGCGGCTCCTACAATGAGCAGTTCTTC
J: TRBJ2-1
D: TRBD2
V: TRBV7-9